One sample yielded the 8 T cell receptor beta chains listed below, sequenced in a study of cytomegalovirus exposure and HLA in healthy donors. The primer mix had 60 Vbeta and 13 Jbeta primers. Clones were read by immunoSEQ multiplex PCR, and TCRdb kept only the in-frame ones, dropping some. The sample contains 130,000 or so clones, more than 8% of which appear only once. The specimen was PBMCs. The receptors here all came from a man between 40 and 49 years old in good health and CMV-seronegative.

The gene calls are TRBV2 and TRBJ1-1, with 7 bases that match TRBD1. The CDR3 length is 13 residues. V lost 6 bases, J lost 2 bases, and 3 bases stayed unmatched. Germline assignment: CDR1 SNHLY and CDR2 FYNNEI. This CDR3 reads CASRRDRNTEAFF. In DNA, the CDR3 is TGTGCCAGCAGACGGGACAGAAACACTGAAGCTTTCTTT.

This clone has just a few counts. This sequence joins TRBV5-5 and TRBJ1-5; D is possibly TRBD1 (6 bases). This CDR3 spans 17 amino acids. V shed 4 bases and J shed 1 base, with 18 bases lying between them. Germline-derived CDR1 and CDR2 are SGHKS and YYEKEE (reference sequence). The CDR3: CASSAAEGGYSNQPQHF. The CDR3 DNA reads as TGTGCCAGCAGCGCCGCCGAGGGGGGGTACAGCAATCAGCCCCAGCATTTT.

The sample holds a few counts of this clone. The rearrangement joins TRBV9 to TRBJ2-3; tentative D call: TRBD2 (7 bases). V was pared by 0 bases and J by 4 bases, with 12 bases between. Germline V gene lookup returns CDR1 SGDLS and CDR2 YYNGEE. The CDR3 length is 15 residues. In DNA form, the CDR3 reads TGTGCCAGCAGCGTAGGAGGGGGGGTGTCAGATACGCAGTATTTT. It encodes CASSVGGGVSDTQYF.

The CDR3 DNA sequence: TGTGCCAGCAGTGAAATCGGGTTCCTAACCGGGGAGCTGTTTTTT. Encoded protein: CASSEIGFLTGELFF. The J gene is TRBJ2-2, the V gene TRBV2; no clear D gene. The V gene lost 2 bases and the J gene lost 5 bases, with 12 bases spanning the gap. This CDR3 is 15 amino acids long. The germline gives CDR1 SNHLY, CDR2 FYNNEI. Supplemented by reference TRBV2 and TRBJ2-2, the full variable domain reads EPEVTQTPSHQVTQMGQEVILRCVPISNHLYFYWYRQILGQKVEFLVSFYNNEISEKSEIFDDQFSVERPDGSNFTLKIRSTKLEDSAMYFCASSEIGFLTGELFFGEGSRLTVL.

This clone was seen a few times. This chain links TRBV4-3 with TRBJ2-2, with 14 bases fitting TRBD2. Looked up from germline, CDR1 is LGHNA and CDR2 is YSLEER. Trimming took 5 bases from V and 7 from J; bases not matched to a gene: 3. The length of the CDR3 is 15 residues. CDR3: CASSLTSGGVGELFF. In DNA form, the CDR3 reads TGCGCCAGCAGCTTGACTAGCGGGGGGGTCGGGGAGCTGTTTTTT.

The chain joins TRBV4-1 to TRBJ1-5; unclear D gene. V shed 1 base and J shed 6 bases, with 7 bases lying between them. Germline lookup yields CDR1 MGHRA and CDR2 YSYEKL. This CDR3 spans 13 amino acids. CDR3 amino acids: CASSQARGQPQHF. The CDR3 coding sequence is TGCGCCAGCAGCCAAGCTCGGGGTCAGCCCCAGCATTTT.

This clone turned up a few times. The J gene is TRBJ1-6, the V gene TRBV11-2; the match to TRBD1 covers 8 bases. V shed 1 base and J 7 bases; nucleotides not matched to a gene: 3. Germline loops: CDR1 SGHAT, CDR2 FQNNGV. This CDR3 region has 15 residues. The CDR3 DNA reads TGTGCCAGCAGCTTAGGGACAGGGTTCAATTCACCCCTCCACTTT. Translation gives CASSLGTGFNSPLHF.

The chain combines TRBV7-9 with TRBJ1-3; D is ambiguous. This CDR3 has 13 residues. Trimming left V 5 bases short and J 9 bases short, with 14 bases between. Germline CDR1 SEHNR, CDR2 FQNEAQ (reference sequence). The CDR3 here is CASSPREAPTIYF. CDR3 sequence (DNA): TGTGCCAGCAGCCCTCGGGAGGCGCCCACCATATATTTT.